The clone carrying this TCR beta chain was detected ten times or more. These data belong to a study of early T cells in non-severe SARS-CoV-2 infection. Study summary: With bulk RNA from unsorted whole blood as input, sequencing yielded unpaired chains.

The CDR3 contains 14 residues. Germline CDR1 and CDR2: SEHNR and FQNEAQ (reference sequence). Between the trimmed V and J ends, which lost 1 base and 4 bases, there was a span of 5 bases. Researchers tagged individual cDNA molecules with unique molecular identifiers. TCRdb re-called the 5' RACE reads through MiXCR, storing one row per CDR3 protein. The data show about 64,000 distinct CDR3 sequences, about 11% seen once. The V call is TRBV7-9, the J call TRBJ1-6; D call uncertain. This clonotype was sampled from an adult who was a healthcare worker with PCR-confirmed SARS-CoV-2 infection or an uninfected control (not recorded which). The sequences come from whole blood, collected at baseline. The CDR3 sequence: CASSLEQYNSPLHF. CDR3 nucleotide sequence: TGTGCCAGCAGCTTAGAACAGTATAATTCACCCCTCCACTTT.